These T cell receptor beta chains were read from a single sample in a study of blood T cells in healthy people across ages. In TCRdb, the 5' RACE reads were re-called with MiXCR into one record per CDR3 protein. The table records around 1,600,000 distinct CDR3 sequences, approximately 39% of them present only once. The sample comprised blood. Receptors originate from a woman in her late teens or twenties in good health. Both conserved end residues are part of each CDR3. Fields, in order: V gene, J gene, CDR3 length, clone size, D gene, CDR3 DNA, CDR3 protein. A D gene is named only where the DNA matches it firmly. Some rows have no size entry. The others give once, few or many, or a class for an expanded clone.

TRBV7-2,TRBJ2-1,17,-,TRBD1,TGTGCCAGCAGCACCCTAAGGGACAGGCTAAATTACAATGAGCAGTTCTTC,CASSTLRDRLNYNEQFF
TRBV7-2,TRBJ1-5,15,-,-,TGTGCCAGCAGCTTAGGCGACAGGACCAATCAGCCCCAGCATTTT,CASSLGDRTNQPQHF
TRBV7-8,TRBJ1-2,16,-,-,TGTGCCAGCAGCTTAGCCTCTGGGCAGCTTAACTATGGCTACACCTTC,CASSLASGQLNYGYTF
TRBV20-1,TRBJ1-2,13,few,TRBD1,TGCAGTGCTAGATTGACAGGGGGCAGCGGCTACACCTTC,CSARLTGGSGYTF
TRBV15,TRBJ1-2,15,few,TRBD1,TGTGCCACCAGTTTCCTTACAGGGGACAACTATGGCTACACCTTC,CATSFLTGDNYGYTF
TRBV27,TRBJ2-1,16,-,-,TGTGCCAGCAGTCCCCTCGGGGCAGGGGCACACAATGAGCAGTTCTTC,CASSPLGAGAHNEQFF
TRBV7-2,TRBJ1-2,15,-,-,TGTGCCAGCAGCTCGGGGCCTCGCCCCAACTATGGCTACACCTTC,CASSSGPRPNYGYTF
TRBV12-3/TRBV12-4,TRBJ1-6,16,-,-,TGTGCCAGCAGTCCCTTCAGGCCGGCCTATAATTCACCCCTCCACTTT,CASSPFRPAYNSPLHF
TRBV5-1,TRBJ2-2,16,few,TRBD2,TGCGCCAGCAGCTTGAATGCGGGACTAACCACCGGGGAGCTGTTTTTT,CASSLNAGLTTGELFF
TRBV4-2,TRBJ1-6,14,-,-,TGTGCCAGCAGCCAAGATATCGGGGCCTCACCCCTCCACTTT,CASSQDIGASPLHF
TRBV2,TRBJ2-3,14,-,TRBD1,TGTGCCAGCGCACAGGGGATGGTCACAGATACGCAGTATTTT,CASAQGMVTDTQYF
TRBV12-3/TRBV12-4,TRBJ1-2,14,once,TRBD1,TGTGCCAGCACCCGGGACAGGGGTCTATGGGGCCACACCTTC,CASTRDRGLWGHTF
TRBV20-1,TRBJ2-1,16,once,TRBD2,TGCAGTGCTAGAGATCGGCTAGCGGGGGGCAGGGATGAGCAGTTCTTC,CSARDRLAGGRDEQFF
TRBV7-9,TRBJ1-1,14,-,-,TGTGCCAGCAGCCGTAGCGGACGAGAAACTGAAGCTTTCTTT,CASSRSGRETEAFF
TRBV6-5,TRBJ2-7,16,-,-,TGTGCCAGCAGTTACTCGAAAGTATCAGGGTCCTACGAGCAGTACTTC,CASSYSKVSGSYEQYF
TRBV4-2,TRBJ2-7,16,-,TRBD2,TGTGCCAGCAGCCAAACCACTAGCGGGAGCTTCTACGAGCAGTACTTC,CASSQTTSGSFYEQYF
TRBV20-1,TRBJ1-2,13,many,-,TGCAGTGCTAGAGATTCGGTTAACTATGGCTACACCTTC,CSARDSVNYGYTF
TRBV12-3/TRBV12-4,TRBJ2-5,16,-,TRBD2,TGTGCCAGCAGCACACGGAGCGGGGGTGAGGGCAATGAGCAGTACTTC,CASSTRSGGEGNEQYF
TRBV27,TRBJ2-1,13,-,-,TGTGCCAGCAGCGGGACTCAGCACAATGAGCAGTTCTTC,CASSGTQHNEQFF
TRBV28,TRBJ1-2,12,-,TRBD1,TGTGCCACTAGGACAGGGAGCTATGGCTACACCTTC,CATRTGSYGYTF
TRBV6-2/TRBV6-3,TRBJ2-1,16,-,TRBD2,TGTGCCAGCAGTTACTTCGGGGGGGGCTCCTACAATGAGCAGTTCTTC,CASSYFGGGSYNEQFF
TRBV5-1,TRBJ1-6,15,-,TRBD1,TGCGCCAGCAGCCCCAGGACAGGGGACCGTTCACCCCTCCACTTT,CASSPRTGDRSPLHF
TRBV6-5,TRBJ2-1,14,few,TRBD2,TGTGCCAGCAGTTACGATCGGACTAGGGCTGAGCAGTTCTTC,CASSYDRTRAEQFF
TRBV7-9,TRBJ2-7,14,-,-,TGTGCCAGCAGCTTCGGCGCAATTTCCTACGAGCAGTACTTC,CASSFGAISYEQYF
TRBV27,TRBJ1-1,12,few,-,TGTGCCAGCAGAGACTGGGGGAACGAGGCTTTCTTT,CASRDWGNEAFF
TRBV6-1,TRBJ2-3,15,-,TRBD1,TGTGCCAGCAGTGAAACCGGGACAGGCACAGATACGCAGTATTTT,CASSETGTGTDTQYF
TRBV4-1,TRBJ2-5,15,-,-,TGCGCCAGCAGCCAAACTGGGGGTCCCTACAATGAGCAGTACTTC,CASSQTGGPYNEQYF